The present entry profiles one T cell receptor (beta chain) with its context. Germline CDR1 is SEHNR and CDR2 is FQNEAQ (reference sequence). The V gene end was trimmed by 5 bases and the J gene end by 7 bases; junction bases not matched to a gene: 8. The CDR3 sequence is 16 residues long. The data were taken from a study of CD8+ T cells in alopecia areata. Investigators isolated RNA and reverse transcribed it into cDNA to act as the sequencing template. The repertoire was sequenced with immunoSEQ multiplex PCR; TCRdb's copy has only in-frame clones and lacks some. The repertoire consists of about 160,000 clones, with around 71% occurring once and the leading ten covering approximately 0.91%. Regarding treatment: oral pan-JAK inhibitor, 5-10 mg twice daily.

This specimen consisted of CD4+ T cells sorted from blood, obtained at week 4, from a patient treated with tofacitinib. The clonotype was recovered from a human donor with alopecia areata. This chain links TRBV7-9 with TRBJ2-1; 13 bases line up with TRBD2. The CDR3 reads CASSRLAGGSQNEQFF. CDR3 coding DNA: TGTGCCAGCAGCAGACTAGCGGGGGGATCCCAGAATGAGCAGTTCTTC.